The rows below give T cell receptor beta chains drawn from one sample of a study of cytomegalovirus exposure and HLA in healthy donors. Data came from immunoSEQ multiplex PCR; TCRdb stores just in-frame clones and leaves some out. This table has about 260,000 clones, 90% appearing once. Input material: PBMCs. The receptors were sampled from a woman in her 30s in good health and CMV-seronegative. The CDR3 runs from the conserved cysteine through the conserved F or W. D genes are given only for firm matches. Rows may omit the clone size; those that give it use once, few, many or a size class.

size | J | D | V | CDR3 | DNA
- | TRBJ2-3 | - | TRBV30 | CAWSVTGDTQYF | TGTGCCTGGAGTGTAACTGGAGATACGCAGTATTTT
- | TRBJ2-1 | - | TRBV9 | CASSVAHGGNEQFF | TGTGCCAGCAGCGTAGCTCACGGGGGCAATGAGCAGTTCTTC
- | TRBJ2-7 | - | TRBV7-2 | CASSSTLGLGGGQYF | TGTGCCAGCAGCTCGACTCTGGGGCTAGGCGGCGGGCAGTACTTC
- | TRBJ2-1 | TRBD2 | TRBV27 | CASSSSGRMAIGDEQFF | TGTGCCAGCAGTTCGAGCGGGAGAATGGCGATCGGCGATGAGCAGTTCTTC
- | TRBJ2-5 | - | TRBV25-1 | CASTPRFGAEIQETQYF | TGTGCCAGTACTCCCCGGTTCGGCGCGGAGATCCAAGAGACCCAGTACTTC
- | TRBJ2-7 | TRBD2 | TRBV7-9 | CASSHQTGGRTYEQYF | TGTGCCAGCAGCCATCAGACGGGGGGGAGAACCTACGAGCAGTACTTC
- | TRBJ2-7 | TRBD2 | TRBV7-6 | CASSLVPSGSKNEQYF | TGTGCCAGCAGCTTAGTCCCTAGCGGGAGTAAGAACGAGCAGTACTTC
once | TRBJ1-1 | - | TRBV28 | CASTEGGQGWNTEAFF | TGTGCCAGCACTGAGGGAGGTCAGGGTTGGAACACTGAAGCTTTCTTT
- | TRBJ2-4 | TRBD1 | TRBV5-6 | CASRTGAKNIQYF | TGTGCCAGCAGGACAGGGGCCAAAAACATTCAGTACTTC
- | TRBJ2-7 | TRBD2 | TRBV5-6 | CASSSTSGVYLYEQYF | TGTGCCAGCAGCTCGACTAGCGGGGTTTATCTCTACGAGCAGTACTTC
- | TRBJ2-7 | - | TRBV4-1 | CASSQEPRRTLADYEQYF | TGCGCCAGCAGCCAAGAGCCTAGGCGTACTCTCGCGGATTACGAGCAGTACTTC
- | TRBJ2-5 | TRBD1 | TRBV5-4 | CASSSRAGGWETQYF | TGTGCCAGCAGTAGCCGGGCAGGGGGCTGGGAGACCCAGTACTTC
once | TRBJ2-7 | - | TRBV11-3 | CASSLGGTATYEQYF | TGTGCCAGCAGCTTAGGGGGGACGGCCACCTACGAGCAGTACTTC
- | TRBJ2-1 | TRBD2 | TRBV28 | CASSSGLLSYNEQFF | TGTGCCAGCAGTTCGGGACTACTCTCCTACAATGAGCAGTTCTTC
- | TRBJ2-2 | TRBD1 | TRBV2 | CASSEIWDRGSRELFF | TGTGCCAGCAGTGAAATTTGGGACAGGGGGTCCCGGGAGCTGTTTTTT
- | TRBJ2-7 | - | TRBV9 | CASSVDPSSYEQYF | TGTGCCAGCAGCGTAGATCCCAGCTCCTACGAGCAGTACTTC
- | TRBJ2-1 | - | TRBV27 | CASSRKPGSSSYNEQFF | TGTGCCAGCAGCAGAAAGCCAGGCTCGAGCTCCTACAATGAGCAGTTCTTC
- | TRBJ2-5 | - | TRBV2 | CATPKGILQETQYF | TGTGCCACCCCTAAGGGAATCCTCCAAGAGACCCAGTACTTC
- | TRBJ2-5 | - | TRBV5-1 | CASSFQRETQYF | TGCGCCAGCTCCTTCCAACGGGAGACCCAGTACTTC
- | TRBJ2-7 | - | TRBV6-1 | CASSKESVQRQYF | TGTGCCAGCTCCAAAGAGTCAGTTCAAAGGCAGTACTTC
- | TRBJ2-3 | - | TRBV30 | CAWSANRSGYTQYF | TGTGCCTGGAGCGCCAATCGGTCGGGGTATACGCAGTATTTT
- | TRBJ2-7 | - | TRBV9 | CASSVGDSPGVYEQYF | TGTGCCAGCAGCGTAGGGGACAGCCCGGGGGTCTACGAGCAGTACTTC
few | TRBJ2-7 | - | TRBV7-8 | CASQLGGGSDFYEQYF | TGTGCCTCCCAACTTGGGGGCGGGAGCGACTTCTACGAGCAGTACTTC
once | TRBJ2-1 | TRBD2 | TRBV4-3 | CASSHPSGSGNEQFF | TGCGCCAGCAGCCACCCTAGCGGGAGTGGCAATGAGCAGTTCTTC
- | TRBJ2-7 | - | TRBV7-3 | CASSFGTAYEQYF | TGTGCCAGCAGTTTCGGGACTGCCTACGAGCAGTACTTC
- | TRBJ2-1 | TRBD2 | TRBV27 | CATPRGPFGTSGSYNEQFF | TGTGCCACCCCTAGAGGGCCATTTGGGACTAGCGGATCTTACAATGAGCAGTTCTTC
- | TRBJ1-1 | - | TRBV5-1 | CASSLRTGNTEAFF | TGCGCCAGCAGTCTAAGGACTGGAAACACTGAAGCTTTCTTT
- | TRBJ2-7 | - | TRBV19 | CASSDLRPPFGEQYF | TGTGCCAGTAGTGACTTGAGGCCCCCCTTTGGGGAGCAGTACTTC
- | TRBJ1-5 | - | TRBV12-5 | CASGDGQPQHF | TGTGCTAGTGGGGACGGGCAGCCCCAGCATTTT
- | TRBJ2-2 | TRBD1 | TRBV19 | CASTLRGSAGQGKVGELFF | TGTGCCAGTACCCTCAGAGGGTCGGCGGGACAGGGGAAGGTCGGGGAGCTGTTTTTT
- | TRBJ2-1 | - | TRBV20-1 | CSARDTSEQFF | TGCAGTGCTAGAGACACCAGTGAGCAGTTCTTC
- | TRBJ2-1 | - | TRBV9 | CASSPTSYNEQFF | TGTGCCAGCAGCCCCACTAGTTACAATGAGCAGTTCTTC
- | TRBJ2-2 | TRBD1 | TRBV5-8 | CASSFYRGRVTGELFF | TGTGCCAGCAGTTTCTACAGGGGCCGGGTCACCGGGGAGCTGTTTTTT
- | TRBJ2-7 | - | TRBV7-2 | CASSDQLQGPYEQYF | TGTGCCAGCAGCGATCAGTTACAGGGTCCCTACGAGCAGTACTTC
- | TRBJ2-2 | - | TRBV28 | CASSYSTGELFF | TGTGCCAGCAGTTACTCAACCGGGGAGCTGTTTTTT
- | TRBJ2-7 | - | TRBV5-1 | CASSLGRSYEQYF | TGCGCCAGCAGCTTGGGACGGTCCTACGAGCAGTACTTC
- | TRBJ2-1 | - | TRBV29-1 | CSAPSWDEQFF | TGCAGCGCTCCTAGTTGGGATGAGCAGTTCTTC
- | TRBJ2-1 | - | TRBV18 | CASSPSATAQFF | TGTGCCAGCTCACCGAGCGCGACAGCGCAGTTCTTC
- | TRBJ2-5 | TRBD2 | TRBV27 | CASSTLAGDQETQYF | TGTGCCAGCAGTACCCTAGCGGGGGACCAAGAGACCCAGTACTTC
once | TRBJ2-7 | TRBD1 | TRBV4-1 | CASSQDLGTGVEQYF | TGCGCCAGCAGCCAAGACCTCGGGACAGGTGTTGAGCAGTACTTC
- | TRBJ2-3 | - | TRBV4-1 | CASSQVEWQETDTQYF | TGCGCCAGCAGCCAAGTTGAGTGGCAGGAAACAGATACGCAGTATTTT
- | TRBJ1-5 | - | TRBV28 | CAAGLGEARNQPQHF | TGTGCCGCGGGGTTAGGGGAGGCTCGCAATCAGCCCCAGCATTTT
- | TRBJ2-7 | - | TRBV7-2 | CASSRLDRGLNYEQYF | TGTGCCAGCAGCCGACTCGACAGAGGCCTCAACTACGAGCAGTACTTC
- | TRBJ2-3 | TRBD1 | TRBV2 | CASSVFGQGTDTQYF | TGTGCCAGCAGTGTTTTTGGACAGGGCACAGATACGCAGTATTTT
- | TRBJ2-2 | - | TRBV15 | CASGSGSTGELFF | TGTGCCAGTGGCAGTGGATCAACCGGGGAGCTGTTTTTT
- | TRBJ2-7 | - | TRBV7-6 | CASSLAPGYEQYF | TGTGCCAGCAGCTTAGCCCCCGGCTACGAGCAGTACTTC
- | TRBJ2-7 | - | TRBV27 | CASRTGTFVSYEQYF | TGTGCCAGCAGGACCGGGACTTTCGTCTCCTACGAGCAGTACTTC
once | TRBJ2-7 | TRBD1 | TRBV14 | CASSQDPRQGDPYEQYF | TGTGCCAGCAGCCAAGATCCCAGACAGGGGGACCCCTACGAGCAGTACTTC
- | TRBJ2-7 | - | TRBV4-1 | CASSQDTASYEQYF | TGCGCCAGCAGCCAAGATACAGCCTCCTACGAGCAGTACTTC
- | TRBJ2-5 | - | TRBV7-2 | CASSIPLMETQYF | TGTGCCAGCAGTATCCCCTTAATGGAGACCCAGTACTTC
- | TRBJ2-7 | TRBD1 | TRBV11-1 | CASSLLAGTGGPEQYF | TGTGCCAGCAGCTTACTGGCCGGGACAGGGGGCCCCGAGCAGTACTTC
- | TRBJ2-2 | TRBD2 | TRBV6-5 | CASSLSGGTGELFF | TGTGCCAGCAGTTTATCGGGGGGAACCGGGGAGCTGTTTTTT
once | TRBJ1-1 | - | TRBV4-1 | CASRLGAEAFF | TGCGCCAGCAGACTCGGGGCTGAAGCTTTCTTT
- | TRBJ1-3 | TRBD1 | TRBV28 | CASVPDRASGNTIYF | TGTGCCAGCGTTCCGGACAGGGCCTCTGGAAACACCATATATTTT
- | TRBJ1-1 | TRBD1 | TRBV18 | CASSPSGGVNTEAFF | TGTGCCAGCTCACCATCAGGGGGAGTGAACACTGAAGCTTTCTTT
- | TRBJ2-6 | TRBD1 | TRBV29-1 | CSVFPGQGRSGANVLTF | TGCAGCGTTTTCCCGGGACAGGGGCGTTCTGGGGCCAACGTCCTGACTTTC
- | TRBJ2-7 | - | TRBV9 | CASSPGEGVGSYEQYF | TGTGCCAGCAGCCCAGGGGAGGGGGTAGGGTCCTACGAGCAGTACTTC
many | TRBJ2-5 | TRBD1 | TRBV19 | CASSINQGAGETQYF | TGTGCCAGTAGTATCAACCAGGGGGCCGGCGAGACCCAGTACTTC
- | TRBJ2-1 | - | TRBV13 | CASSLGSGNEQFF | TGTGCCAGCAGCTTAGGGTCAGGCAATGAGCAGTTCTTC
- | TRBJ2-5 | TRBD2 | TRBV27 | CASSLRGQETQYF | TGTGCCAGCAGTCTGCGGGGGCAAGAGACCCAGTACTTC